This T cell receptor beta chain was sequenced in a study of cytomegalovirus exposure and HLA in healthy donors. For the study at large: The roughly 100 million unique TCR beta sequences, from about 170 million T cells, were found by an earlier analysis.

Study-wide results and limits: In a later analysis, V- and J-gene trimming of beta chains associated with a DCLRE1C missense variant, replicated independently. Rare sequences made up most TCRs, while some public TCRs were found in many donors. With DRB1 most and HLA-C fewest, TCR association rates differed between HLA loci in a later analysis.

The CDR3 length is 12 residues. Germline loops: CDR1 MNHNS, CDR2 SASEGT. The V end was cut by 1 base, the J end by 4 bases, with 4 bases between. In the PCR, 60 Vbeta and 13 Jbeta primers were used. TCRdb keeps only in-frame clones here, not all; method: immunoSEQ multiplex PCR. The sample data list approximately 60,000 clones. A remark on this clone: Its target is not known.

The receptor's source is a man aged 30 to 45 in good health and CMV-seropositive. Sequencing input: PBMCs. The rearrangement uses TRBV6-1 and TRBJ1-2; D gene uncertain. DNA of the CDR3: TGTGCCAGCAGTGAAGGCGGCTATGGCTACACCTTC. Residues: CASSEGGYGYTF.